The 26 T cell receptor beta chains in this list originate from one sample, sequenced in a study of graft-versus-host responses after intestinal transplantation. Clones were sequenced by immunoSEQ multiplex PCR, and TCRdb holds only the in-frame ones, with some missing. The data show 20,000 to 30,000 clones, over 65% seen once. Sample: PBMCs, taken approximately 28 days after intestinal transplant. The receptors derive from a human patient who received an intestinal transplant, so some T cells may come from the graft donor.

The rearrangement links TRBV11-2 to TRBJ2-7; D possibly corresponds to TRBD2 (5 bases). The CDR3 has 16 residues. Per germline, CDR1 SGHAT and CDR2 FQNNGV. The germline V and J ends were trimmed by 4 bases and 1 base, with 17 bases remaining between them. Here the CDR3 DNA reads TGTGCCAGCAGCTCCTATGGAGGCGAGGGTTCCTACGAGCAGTACTTC. It specifies CASSSYGGEGSYEQYF.

The chain links TRBV7-9 to TRBJ2-1; the match to TRBD2 covers 8 bases. Germline lookup yields CDR1 SEHNR and CDR2 FQNEAQ (reference sequence). V was pared by 3 bases and J by 3 bases, with 4 bases of the junction left unmatched. This CDR3 spans 15 amino acids. CDR3 protein: CASSFGGGRYNEQFF. As DNA, the CDR3 is TGTGCCAGCAGCTTTGGCGGGGGGCGCTACAATGAGCAGTTCTTC.

This sequence joins TRBV28 and TRBJ1-1, with D possibly being TRBD1 (5 bases). CDR1 is MDHEN and CDR2 is SYDVKM in the germline V gene. V was cut by 6 bases and J by 4 bases, with 18 bases left in between. This CDR3 has 15 residues. CDR3 loop: CASSQPELGGTEAFF. The DNA for the CDR3 is TGTGCCAGCAGCCAACCGGAACTGGGGGGCACTGAAGCTTTCTTT.

In regard to this clone: The same CDR3 arises from other DNA sequences in this sample as well. The gene calls are TRBV5-1 and TRBJ2-7; 9 nucleotides line up with TRBD1. Losses at the gene ends were 4 bases for V and 4 bases for J; bases not matched to a gene: 0. The CDR3 contains 12 residues. Germline CDR1 is SGHRS and CDR2 is YFSETQ. Here the CDR3 DNA reads TGCGCCAGCAGCGGACAGGGGTACGAGCAGTACTTC. It translates to CASSGQGYEQYF.

The J gene is TRBJ2-1, the V gene TRBV28, with 12 bases that match TRBD2. CDR1 and CDR2 from the germline V gene are MDHEN and SYDVKM. This CDR3 is built from 16 residues. Germline trimming cut 6 bases from V and 8 bases from J; bases unmatched to any gene: 11. The CDR3 spells CASSSLTSGSKDEQFF. The CDR3 DNA sequence: TGTGCCAGCAGCTCCCTGACTAGCGGGAGTAAAGATGAGCAGTTCTTC.

This clone occurred a few times. V usage is TRBV5-1 and J usage is TRBJ1-1; D may be TRBD1 (5 bases). V was trimmed by 0 bases and J by 1 base, leaving 10 bases between them. CDR1 SGHRS and CDR2 YFSETQ come from the germline V gene. The CDR3 contains 15 residues. The CDR3, as DNA: TGCGCCAGCAGCTTGGATGTGGGACGGAACACTGAAGCTTTCTTT. Encoded protein: CASSLDVGRNTEAFF.

The gene calls are TRBV18 and TRBJ2-1; D uncertain. The CDR3 length is 16 residues. Germline V gene lookup returns CDR1 KGHSH and CDR2 LQKENI. V was trimmed by 1 base and J by 0 bases, leaving 10 bases between them. The CDR3 DNA sequence: TGTGCCAGCTCACCACTTCTGCCTGTCTCCTACAATGAGCAGTTCTTC. Its translation is CASSPLLPVSYNEQFF.

This clone was counted a few times. The chain combines TRBV5-1 with TRBJ2-3, with D perhaps being TRBD1 or TRBD2 (5 bases each). V lost 0 bases and J 7 bases, leaving 9 bases between the germline ends. The CDR3 has 13 amino acids. The germline V gene encodes CDR1 SGHRS and CDR2 YFSETQ. In DNA, the CDR3 is TGCGCCAGCAGCTTGGGGGACGGTTATACGCAGTATTTT. It translates to CASSLGDGYTQYF.

V and J are TRBV7-2 and TRBJ2-3; D unresolved. CDR1 is SGHTA, CDR2 FQGNSA, per germline. The CDR3 is made up of 12 amino acids. Trimming pared 2 bases from V and 3 bases from J, leaving 3 bases between. The CDR3 region is CASSLWTDTQYF. Here the CDR3 DNA reads TGTGCCAGCAGCTTATGGACAGATACGCAGTATTTT.

The chain links TRBV5-1 to TRBJ2-4, with 10 bases lining up with TRBD1. Germline assignment: CDR1 SGHRS and CDR2 YFSETQ. This CDR3 region has 15 residues. Trimming took 5 bases from V and 5 from J; bases not matched to a gene: 7. In nucleotides, the CDR3 is TGCGCCAGCAGGGTAGGACAGGGGGTCGAAAACATTCAGTACTTC. The encoded protein is CASRVGQGVENIQYF.

The genes are TRBV7-9 and TRBJ2-5; D not resolved. The DNA end is a closer match to TRBJ2-7, so the J assignment may be wrong. CDR3 length: 13 amino acids. From germline, CDR1 is SEHNR and CDR2 FQNEAQ (reference sequence). The CDR3 protein is CASSPPGRYEQYF. As DNA, the CDR3 is TGTGCCAGCAGCCCCCCCGGACGGTACGAGCAGTACTTC.

V and J are TRBV6-5 and TRBJ2-3; TRBD1 agrees at 10 bases. J gave up 3 bases and V 0 bases, and 0 bases lay outside the gene matches. There are 15 residues in the CDR3. In germline, CDR1 is MNHEY, CDR2 SVGAGI. CDR3 bases: TGTGCCAGCAGTTACTCGGGACAGGGGACAGATACGCAGTATTTT. It specifies CASSYSGQGTDTQYF.

This chain joins TRBV10-3 and TRBJ2-5, with TRBD2 identical over 12 bases. This CDR3 contains 16 residues. Germline V gene data show CDR1 as ENHRY and CDR2 as SYGVKD. The V and J ends lost 10 bases and 9 bases, in that order; junction bases with no gene match: 18. The CDR3 loop reads CATIERTSGKEEAQYF. The CDR3 nucleotides read TGTGCCACCATAGAGCGGACTAGCGGGAAGGAGGAGGCCCAGTACTTC.

This clone was seen just once. This chain connects TRBV7-6 to TRBJ2-4; 9 bases match TRBD1. This CDR3 region has 16 residues. Germline CDR1 reads SGHVS; CDR2 reads FNYEAQ. The V gene end was trimmed by 6 bases and the J gene end by 1 base; junction bases not matched to a gene: 7. The CDR3 DNA follows: TGTGCCAGCAGTCGGGGGACAGGGAGTGCCAAAAACATTCAGTACTTC. Its translation is CASSRGTGSAKNIQYF.

The chain couples TRBV4-1 to TRBJ2-2; D perhaps matches TRBD1 (5 bases). V lost 0 bases and J 2 bases, leaving 19 bases between the germline ends. CDR3 length: 19 amino acids. Germline V gene sequence: CDR1 MGHRA, CDR2 YSYEKL. The CDR3 sequence is CASSQDPQGITYNTGELFF. CDR3 DNA sequence: TGCGCCAGCAGCCAAGACCCCCAGGGAATTACATACAACACCGGGGAGCTGTTTTTT.

The rearrangement uses TRBV27 and TRBJ2-1; 8 bases are shared with TRBD2. J lost 2 bases, V lost 5 bases, and 5 bases had no gene match. The CDR3 covers 15 residues. Germline loops: CDR1 MNHEY, CDR2 SMNVEV (reference sequence). The CDR3 sequence: CASSGSGDPYNEQFF. CDR3 nucleotide sequence: TGTGCCAGCAGTGGTAGCGGGGATCCCTACAATGAGCAGTTCTTC.

The CDR3 DNA follows: TGTGCCAGCACCCGCGGAATAAGGGGCGCAACTAATGAAAAACTGTTTTTT. Encoded protein: CASTRGIRGATNEKLFF. The rearrangement joins TRBV5-8 to TRBJ1-4; perhaps TRBD1 as D (5 bases). This CDR3 is 17 amino acids long. Germline V gene data show CDR1 as SGHTS and CDR2 as YDEGEE. The ends were cut back, 6 bases at V and 0 bases at J, with 18 bases in the middle.

This clone was found a few times. The genes are TRBV27 and TRBJ2-7; perhaps TRBD2 as D (6 bases). CDR3 size: 15 residues. Germline-derived CDR1 and CDR2 are MNHEY and SMNVEV (reference sequence). The V end was cut by 2 bases, the J end by 2 bases, with 13 bases between. In DNA form, the CDR3 reads TGTGCCAGCAGTTTAATGCGGGGTAGACCCTACGAGCAGTACTTC. This translates into CASSLMRGRPYEQYF.

This chain connects TRBV18 to TRBJ1-4; D gene ambiguous. The CDR3 loop spans 14 amino acids. The V gene lost 6 bases and the J gene lost 7 bases, with 15 bases spanning the gap. Germline CDR1 and CDR2: KGHSH and LQKENI. CDR3 amino acids: CASSPVVPPEKLFF. For the CDR3, the DNA is TGTGCCAGCTCCCCAGTGGTTCCTCCTGAAAAACTGTTTTTT.

The chain recombines TRBV5-1 with TRBJ1-6; a possible D gene is TRBD1 (6 bases). Trimming pared 4 bases from V and 0 bases from J, leaving 8 bases between. Germline-derived CDR1 and CDR2 are SGHRS and YFSETQ. The CDR3 covers 15 residues. Here the CDR3 reads CASSADSSYNSPLHF. In nucleotides, the CDR3 is TGCGCCAGCAGCGCGGACAGCTCCTATAATTCACCCCTCCACTTT.

The rearrangement links TRBV7-2 to TRBJ2-1; tentatively, D is TRBD1 or TRBD2 (6 bases each). Germline V gene data show CDR1 as SGHTA and CDR2 as FQGNSA. Trimming cost V 1 base and J 4 bases, with 20 bases left between them. This CDR3 is built from 18 residues. The CDR3: CASSLEGGAGFGYNEQFF. The CDR3 nucleotides are TGTGCCAGCAGCTTAGAGGGGGGTGCTGGCTTTGGGTACAATGAGCAGTTCTTC.

This sequence joins TRBV11-2 and TRBJ1-4, with a tentative D call TRBD1 (5 bases). The CDR3 loop spans 17 amino acids. Deletions cut 2 bases from V and 8 bases from J, with 21 bases between. The germline CDR1 and CDR2 sequences are SGHAT and FQNNGV. The CDR3 is CASSLRQGPFEGEKLFF. CDR3 sequence (DNA): TGTGCCAGCAGCTTAAGGCAGGGCCCCTTTGAGGGGGAAAAACTGTTTTTT. Full variable domain (outside the CDR3, taken from reference TRBV11-2 and TRBJ1-4): EAGVAQSPRYKIIEKRQSVAFWCNPISGHATLYWYQQILGQGPKLLIQFQNNGVVDDSQLPKDRFSAERLKGVDSTLKIQPAKLEDSAVYLCASSLRQGPFEGEKLFFGSGTQLSVL.

The chain employs TRBV19 and TRBJ1-3, with D maybe TRBD1 (6 bases). Trimming took 6 bases from V and 0 from J, leaving 12 bases between them. The CDR3 is 15 amino acids. CDR1 is LNHDA, CDR2 SQIVND, per germline (reference sequence). The CDR3 DNA is TGTGCCAGTAGCCCAACAGGGAGCTCTGGAAACACCATATATTTT. Protein product: CASSPTGSSGNTIYF.

V gene TRBV4-1 combines with J gene TRBJ2-7; TRBD1 aligns across 7 bases. From germline, CDR1 is MGHRA and CDR2 YSYEKL. The CDR3 sequence is 14 residues long. V lost 4 bases to trimming and J lost 2 bases; unmatched junction nucleotides: 5. CDR3 sequence (DNA): TGCGCCAGCAGCCCAGACAGGGTACCCTACGAGCAGTACTTC. It is translated as CASSPDRVPYEQYF.

The CDR3 loop reads CASSIGAGRLWEQYF. The DNA of the CDR3 is TGTGCCAGCAGTATCGGAGCAGGGCGGCTTTGGGAGCAGTACTTC. V is TRBV5-6 and J is TRBJ2-7; D may be TRBD1 (5 bases). Germline lookup yields CDR1 SGHDT and CDR2 YYEEEE. This CDR3 has 15 amino acids. Trimming pared 5 bases from V and 7 bases from J, leaving 22 bases between.

The chain joins TRBV2 to TRBJ2-1; 15 nucleotides line up with TRBD2. V shed 3 bases, J shed 9 bases, and the junction held 18 bases outside the gene matches. CDR1 and CDR2 from the germline V gene are SNHLY and FYNNEI. The CDR3 totals 20 residues. The CDR3 region has the DNA TGTGCCAGCAGTGATCCAGGGGGAGGACTAGCGGGAGGGAATTTGGGTGAGCAGTTCTTC. Protein: CASSDPGGGLAGGNLGEQFF. The entire variable domain, with the rest obtained from reference TRBV2 and TRBJ2-1, is as follows: EPEVTQTPSHQVTQMGQEVILRCVPISNHLYFYWYRQILGQKVEFLVSFYNNEISEKSEIFDDQFSVERPDGSNFTLKIRSTKLEDSAMYFCASSDPGGGLAGGNLGEQFFGPGTRLTVL.